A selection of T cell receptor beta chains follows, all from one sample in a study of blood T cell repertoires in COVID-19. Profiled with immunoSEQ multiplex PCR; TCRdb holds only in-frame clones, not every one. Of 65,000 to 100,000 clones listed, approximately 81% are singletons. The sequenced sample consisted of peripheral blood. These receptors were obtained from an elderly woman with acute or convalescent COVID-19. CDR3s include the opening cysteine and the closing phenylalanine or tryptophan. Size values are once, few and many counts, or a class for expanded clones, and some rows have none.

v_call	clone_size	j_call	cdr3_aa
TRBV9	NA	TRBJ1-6	CASSAGTGVVGSPLHF
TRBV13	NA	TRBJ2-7	CASSLHQTGSYEQYF
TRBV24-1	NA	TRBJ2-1	CATSDSQGRSHNEQFF
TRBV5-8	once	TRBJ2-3	CASSLGGGATDTQYF
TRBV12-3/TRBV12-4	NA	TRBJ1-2	CASSLAPLSGYTF
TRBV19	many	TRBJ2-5	CASSIQGLGTQYF
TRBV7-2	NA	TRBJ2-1	CASSLDLTSGGTHNEQFF
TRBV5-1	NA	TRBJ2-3	CASANTGGSTDTQYF
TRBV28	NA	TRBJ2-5	CASSLGRGGLETQYF
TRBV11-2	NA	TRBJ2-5	CASRPGGKETQYF
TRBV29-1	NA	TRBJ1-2	CSAPVPYSNYGYTF
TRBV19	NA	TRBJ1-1	CASSIVGSGAFF
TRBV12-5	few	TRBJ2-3	CASGSGTGISTDTQYF
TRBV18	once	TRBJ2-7	CASSRESSYEQYF
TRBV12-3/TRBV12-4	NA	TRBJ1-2	CASSRGWDGYTF
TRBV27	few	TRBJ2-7	CASSLETGGSYEQYF